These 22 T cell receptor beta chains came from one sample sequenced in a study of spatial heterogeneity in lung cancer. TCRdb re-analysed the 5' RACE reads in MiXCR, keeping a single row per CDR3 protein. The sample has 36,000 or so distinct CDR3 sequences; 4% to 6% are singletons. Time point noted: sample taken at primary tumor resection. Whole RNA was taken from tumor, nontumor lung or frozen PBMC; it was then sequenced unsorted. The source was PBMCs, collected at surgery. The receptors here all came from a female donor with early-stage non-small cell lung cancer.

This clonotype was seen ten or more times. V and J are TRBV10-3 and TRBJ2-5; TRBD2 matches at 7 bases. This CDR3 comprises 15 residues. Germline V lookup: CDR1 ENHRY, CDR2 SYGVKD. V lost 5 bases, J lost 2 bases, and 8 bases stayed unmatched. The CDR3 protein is CAISRSGDRQETQYF. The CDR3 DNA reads TGTGCCATCAGTCGCAGCGGGGATAGACAAGAGACCCAGTACTTC.

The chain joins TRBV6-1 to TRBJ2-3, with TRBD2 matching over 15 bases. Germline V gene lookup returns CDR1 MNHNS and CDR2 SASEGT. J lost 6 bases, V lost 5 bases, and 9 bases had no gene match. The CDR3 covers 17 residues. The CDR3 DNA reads TGTGCCAGCAGTTCAAATCCCGGGACTAGCGGGGGGGATACGCAGTATTTT. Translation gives CASSSNPGTSGGDTQYF.

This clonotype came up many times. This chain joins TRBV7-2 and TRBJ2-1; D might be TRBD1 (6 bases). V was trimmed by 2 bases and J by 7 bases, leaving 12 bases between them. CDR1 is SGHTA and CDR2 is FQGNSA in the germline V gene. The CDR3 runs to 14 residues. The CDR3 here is CASSLRQGINEQFF. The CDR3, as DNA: TGTGCCAGCAGCTTAAGGCAGGGGATTAATGAGCAGTTCTTC.

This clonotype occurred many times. CDR3 sequence: CASSLAGTNTEAFF. In DNA, the CDR3 is TGCGCCAGCAGCTTAGCCGGGACCAACACTGAAGCTTTCTTT. This sequence joins TRBV5-1 and TRBJ1-1; TRBD1 is a possible D gene (5 bases). There are 14 residues in the CDR3. Germline CDR1 and CDR2: SGHRS and YFSETQ. The V and J ends lost 2 bases and 2 bases respectively, with 10 bases between them. Full variable domain (remainder filled in from reference TRBV5-1 and TRBJ1-1): KAGVTQTPRYLIKTRGQQVTLSCSPISGHRSVSWYQQTPGQGLQFLFEYFSETQRNKGNFPGRFSGRQFSNSRSEMNVSTLELGDSALYLCASSLAGTNTEAFFGQGTRLTVV.

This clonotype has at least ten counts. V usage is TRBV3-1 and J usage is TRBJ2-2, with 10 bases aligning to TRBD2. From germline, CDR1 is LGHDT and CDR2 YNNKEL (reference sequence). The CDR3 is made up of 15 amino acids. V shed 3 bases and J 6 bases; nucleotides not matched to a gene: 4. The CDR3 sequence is CASSQLAGGSGELFF. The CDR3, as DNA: TGTGCCAGCAGCCAGTTAGCGGGAGGTTCCGGGGAGCTGTTTTTT.

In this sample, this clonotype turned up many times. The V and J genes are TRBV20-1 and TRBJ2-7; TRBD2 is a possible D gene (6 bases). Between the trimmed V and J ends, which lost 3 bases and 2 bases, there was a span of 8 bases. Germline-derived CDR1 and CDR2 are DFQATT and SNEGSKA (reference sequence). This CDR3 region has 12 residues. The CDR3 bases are TGCAGTGCTAGCGGGAGTACCTACGAGCAGTACTTC. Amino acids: CSASGSTYEQYF.

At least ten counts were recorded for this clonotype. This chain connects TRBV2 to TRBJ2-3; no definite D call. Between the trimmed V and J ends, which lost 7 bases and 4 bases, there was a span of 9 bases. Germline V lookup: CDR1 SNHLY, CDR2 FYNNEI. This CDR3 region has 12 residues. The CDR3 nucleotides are TGTGCCAGCAAGGCCGAAGCAGATACGCAGTATTTT. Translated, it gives CASKAEADTQYF.

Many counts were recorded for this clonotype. CDR3 DNA: TGTGCCAGCAAAACGCGAGGGCTTCGGGATAATTCACCCCTCCACTTT. This translates into CASKTRGLRDNSPLHF. This chain connects TRBV7-2 to TRBJ1-6; D uncertain. CDR1 is SGHTA and CDR2 is FQGNSA in the germline V gene. CDR3 size: 16 residues. V lost 7 bases to trimming and J lost 5 bases, with 18 bases between them. Looking up the rest from reference TRBV7-2 and TRBJ1-6 gives the full variable domain: GAGVSQSPSNKVTEKGKDVELRCDPISGHTALYWYRQSLGQGLEFLIYFQGNSAPDKSGLPSDRFSAERTGGSVSTLTIQRTQQEDSAVYLCASKTRGLRDNSPLHFGNGTRLTVT.

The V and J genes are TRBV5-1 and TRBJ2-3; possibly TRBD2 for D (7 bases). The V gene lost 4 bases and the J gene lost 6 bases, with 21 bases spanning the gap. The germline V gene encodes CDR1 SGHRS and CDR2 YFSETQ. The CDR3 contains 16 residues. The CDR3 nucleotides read TGCGCCAGCAGCATTTTCCGGGGGGCCACCGCGGATACGCAGTATTTT. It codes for CASSIFRGATADTQYF.

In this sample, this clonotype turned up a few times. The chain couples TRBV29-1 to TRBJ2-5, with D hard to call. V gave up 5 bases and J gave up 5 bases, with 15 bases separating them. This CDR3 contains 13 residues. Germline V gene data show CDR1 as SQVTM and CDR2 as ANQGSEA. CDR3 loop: CSVMPDPIETQYF. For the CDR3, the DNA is TGCAGCGTTATGCCCGACCCGATCGAGACCCAGTACTTC. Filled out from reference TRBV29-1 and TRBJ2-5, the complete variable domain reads SAVISQKPSRDICQRGTSLTIQCQVDSQVTMMFWYRQQPGQSLTLIATANQGSEATYESGFVIDKFPISRPNLTFSTLTVSNMSPEDSSIYLCSVMPDPIETQYFGPGTRLLVL.

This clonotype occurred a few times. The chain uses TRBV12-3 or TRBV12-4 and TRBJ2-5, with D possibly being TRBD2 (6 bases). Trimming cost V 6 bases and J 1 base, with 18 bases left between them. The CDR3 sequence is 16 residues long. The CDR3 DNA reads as TGTGCCAGCAGCTCAACGCATAGCGGCCCCCAAGAGACCCAGTACTTC. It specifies CASSSTHSGPQETQYF.

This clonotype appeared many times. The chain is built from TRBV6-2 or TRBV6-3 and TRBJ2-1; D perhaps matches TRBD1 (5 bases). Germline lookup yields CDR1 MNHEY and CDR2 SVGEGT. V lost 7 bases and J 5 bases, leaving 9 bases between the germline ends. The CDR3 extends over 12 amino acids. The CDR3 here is CASNRLDNEQFF. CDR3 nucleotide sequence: TGTGCCAGCAACAGGTTGGACAATGAGCAGTTCTTC.

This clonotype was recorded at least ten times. CDR3 nucleotide sequence: TGTGCCAGCAGCTTAGTAGGGGTAGAGCAGTACTTC. It is translated as CASSLVGVEQYF. The chain is built from TRBV7-2 and TRBJ2-7, with D maybe TRBD1 (5 bases). V lost 1 base and J lost 7, with 8 bases in between. Germline lookup yields CDR1 SGHTA and CDR2 FQGNSA. This CDR3 is built from 12 residues.

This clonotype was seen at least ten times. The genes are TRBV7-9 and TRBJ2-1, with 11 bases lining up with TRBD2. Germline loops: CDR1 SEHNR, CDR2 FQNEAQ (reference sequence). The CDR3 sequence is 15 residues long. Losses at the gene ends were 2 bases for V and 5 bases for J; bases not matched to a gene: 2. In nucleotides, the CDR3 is TGTGCCAGCAGCTTAACTAGCGGGGGTGACAATGAGCAGTTCTTC. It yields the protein CASSLTSGGDNEQFF.

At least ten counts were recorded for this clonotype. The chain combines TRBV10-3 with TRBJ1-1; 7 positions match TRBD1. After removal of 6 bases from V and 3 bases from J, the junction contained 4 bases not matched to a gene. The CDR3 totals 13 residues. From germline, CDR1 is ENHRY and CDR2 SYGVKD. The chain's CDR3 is CAIRGTGDTEAFF. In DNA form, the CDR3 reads TGTGCCATCAGGGGAACAGGGGACACTGAAGCTTTCTTT.

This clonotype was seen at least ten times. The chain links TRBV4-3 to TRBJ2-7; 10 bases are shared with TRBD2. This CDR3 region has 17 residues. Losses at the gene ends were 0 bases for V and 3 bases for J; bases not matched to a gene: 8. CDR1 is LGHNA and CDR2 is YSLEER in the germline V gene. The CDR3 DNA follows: TGCGCCAGCAGCCAAGATCAGGGGACTAGCGATCACTACGAGCAGTACTTC. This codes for CASSQDQGTSDHYEQYF.

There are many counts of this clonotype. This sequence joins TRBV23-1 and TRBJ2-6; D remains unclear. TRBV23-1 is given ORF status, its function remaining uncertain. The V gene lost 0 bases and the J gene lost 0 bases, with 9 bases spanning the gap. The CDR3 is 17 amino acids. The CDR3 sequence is CASSQSLGNSGANVLTF. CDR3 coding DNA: TGCGCCAGCAGTCAATCGTTGGGGAACTCTGGGGCCAACGTCCTGACTTTC.

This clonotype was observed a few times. The CDR3 region has the DNA TGTGCCAGCAGCCTAAGACTAGCGGCCAATGAGCAGTTCTTC. As protein: CASSLRLAANEQFF. The V gene is TRBV11-2, the J gene TRBJ2-1, with 9 bases matching TRBD2. The CDR3 is 14 residues long. Germline values: CDR1 SGHAT, CDR2 FQNNGV. The V and J ends lost 5 bases and 6 bases, in that order; junction bases with no gene match: 5. Full variable domain (outside the CDR3, taken from reference TRBV11-2 and TRBJ2-1): EAGVAQSPRYKIIEKRQSVAFWCNPISGHATLYWYQQILGQGPKLLIQFQNNGVVDDSQLPKDRFSAERLKGVDSTLKIQPAKLEDSAVYLCASSLRLAANEQFFGPGTRLTVL.

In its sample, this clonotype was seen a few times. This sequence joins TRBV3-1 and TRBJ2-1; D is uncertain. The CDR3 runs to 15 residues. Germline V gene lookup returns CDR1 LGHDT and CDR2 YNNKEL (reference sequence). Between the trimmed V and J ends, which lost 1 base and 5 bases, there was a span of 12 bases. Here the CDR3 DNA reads TGTGCCAGCAGCCAAGGTACACAGAACCACAATGAGCAGTTCTTC. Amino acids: CASSQGTQNHNEQFF.

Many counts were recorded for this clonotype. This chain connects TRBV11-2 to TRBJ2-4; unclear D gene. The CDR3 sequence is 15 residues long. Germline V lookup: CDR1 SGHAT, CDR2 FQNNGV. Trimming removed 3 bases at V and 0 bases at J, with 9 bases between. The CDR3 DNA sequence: TGTGCCAGCAGCTTCGTCGGGTTAGCCAAAAACATTCAGTACTTC. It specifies CASSFVGLAKNIQYF.

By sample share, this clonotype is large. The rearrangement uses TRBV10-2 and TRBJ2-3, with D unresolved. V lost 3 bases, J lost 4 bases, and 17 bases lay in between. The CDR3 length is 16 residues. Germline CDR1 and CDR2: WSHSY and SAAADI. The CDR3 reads CASSEYLLGPPDTQYF. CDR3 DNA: TGCGCCAGCAGTGAATACTTACTCGGCCCCCCAGATACGCAGTATTTT.

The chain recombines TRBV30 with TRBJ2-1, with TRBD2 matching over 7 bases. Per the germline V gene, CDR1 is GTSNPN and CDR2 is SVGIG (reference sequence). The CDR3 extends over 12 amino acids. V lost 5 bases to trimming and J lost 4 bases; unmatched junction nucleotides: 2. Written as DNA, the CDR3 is TGTGCCTGGGGACTAGATTACAATGAGCAGTTCTTC. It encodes CAWGLDYNEQFF.